This T cell receptor beta chain was sequenced during a study of OX40 agonist ivuxolimab in advanced cancers. On the study more broadly: A male proportion of about 84% was recorded, with mean age about 54 years and range about 20 to 85.

CDR1 is MNHEY and CDR2 is SMNVEV in the germline V gene (reference sequence). This CDR3 is built from 17 residues. Trimming cost V 0 bases and J 5 bases, with 19 bases left between them. Sequencing was performed with immunoSEQ multiplex PCR; in TCRdb, only in-frame clones are kept and a portion is missing. Here the sample spans approximately 91,000 clones, around 87% being singletons. Peripheral blood came from all dose cohorts at three timepoints. The chain is built from TRBV27 and TRBJ1-2; unclear D gene. Sample: CD4+ or CD8+ T cells sorted from blood, taken in a trial of the OX40 agonist ivuxolimab. The receptor comes from an adult with an advanced solid tumor such as melanoma, head and neck, liver or kidney cancer. In DNA form, the CDR3 reads TGTGCCAGCAGTTTATCTTCGCCGGTTCCGGCTGGGTATGGCTACACCTTC. Protein: CASSLSSPVPAGYGYTF.